One sample yielded the 16 T cell receptor beta chains listed below, sequenced in a study of STAT5B mutations in CD4+ large granular lymphocyte leukemia. Using immunoSEQ multiplex PCR, the repertoire was profiled, and TCRdb retains in-frame clones only, with some absent. The sample consists of 20,000 to 25,000 clones, less than 80% of them appearing once. The sequenced sample was CD4+ T cells from blood buffy coats. These receptors were taken from a human donor in good health.

The V gene is TRBV4-2, the J gene TRBJ2-2; D perhaps matches TRBD2 (6 bases). Germline V lookup: CDR1 LGHNA, CDR2 YNFKEQ. V lost 0 bases and J 0 bases, leaving 8 bases between the germline ends. This CDR3 region has 16 residues. In DNA form, the CDR3 reads TGTGCCAGCAGCCAAGATGGCGGGGCGAACACCGGGGAGCTGTTTTTT. Translated, it gives CASSQDGGANTGELFF.

This clone appeared a few times. The V call is TRBV30, the J call TRBJ1-1; D is undetermined. CDR3 size: 13 residues. Per the germline V gene, CDR1 is GTSNPN and CDR2 is SVGIG (reference sequence). V gave up 0 bases and J gave up 7 bases, with 12 bases separating them. CDR3 DNA: TGTGCCTGGAGTGTTCAATCTTTTGGTGAAGCTTTCTTT. It codes for CAWSVQSFGEAFF.

This clone was counted a few times. The chain joins TRBV4-1 to TRBJ2-1, with TRBD2 matching over 12 bases. From germline, CDR1 is MGHRA and CDR2 YSYEKL. V lost 2 bases and J lost 6; bases outside the gene matches: 5. This CDR3 region has 16 residues. The CDR3 bases are TGCGCCAGCAGCCAACTAGCGGGGGGGCGGGGCAATGAGCAGTTCTTC. Encoded protein: CASSQLAGGRGNEQFF.

The rearrangement links TRBV9 to TRBJ1-4; 7 bases align to TRBD1. This CDR3 has 17 residues. Germline trimming cut 4 bases from V and 8 bases from J; bases unmatched to any gene: 17. Germline values: CDR1 SGDLS, CDR2 YYNGEE. CDR3 DNA: TGTGCCAGCAGCCCGAGGGGGCAAGGCTGGCCCCCAGAAAAACTGTTTTTT. It specifies CASSPRGQGWPPEKLFF.

This chain joins TRBV27 and TRBJ2-2; TRBD1 aligns across 9 bases. V lost 5 bases and J lost 1; bases outside the gene matches: 11. Germline CDR1 is MNHEY and CDR2 is SMNVEV (reference sequence). The CDR3 is made up of 18 amino acids. The CDR3 bases are TGTGCCAGCAGTCGTCGGGACAGGGTTTTGTTGAACACCGGGGAGCTGTTTTTT. As protein: CASSRRDRVLLNTGELFF.

V gene TRBV6-6 combines with J gene TRBJ2-3; TRBD2 matches at 7 bases. CDR1 is MNHNY and CDR2 is SVGAGI in the germline V gene (reference sequence). The CDR3 extends over 15 amino acids. V trimming: 6 bases; J trimming: 0 bases; junction bases outside the gene matches: 6. CDR3 residues: CASSHGGTSTDTQYF. Here the CDR3 DNA reads TGTGCCAGCAGCCACGGGGGGACTAGCACAGATACGCAGTATTTT.

The V call is TRBV5-1, the J call TRBJ1-1; possible D gene TRBD1, 6 bases. Between the trimmed V and J ends, which lost 4 bases and 1 base, there was a span of 17 bases. Germline V lookup: CDR1 SGHRS, CDR2 YFSETQ. The CDR3 runs 16 residues. CDR3 sequence (DNA): TGCGCCAGCAGCCCTGGACAGTTCCCGTGGAACACTGAAGCTTTCTTT. Protein: CASSPGQFPWNTEAFF.

This clone has more than one count but fewer than ten. CDR3: CASSGQGRRTHNEQFF. For the CDR3, the DNA is TGTGCCAGCAGTGGACAGGGGAGGAGGACGCACAATGAGCAGTTCTTC. The genes are TRBV27 and TRBJ2-1, with TRBD1 identical over 9 bases. V lost 5 bases and J lost 5; bases outside the gene matches: 10. This CDR3 has 16 residues. Germline lookup yields CDR1 MNHEY and CDR2 SMNVEV (reference sequence).

This chain links TRBV5-5 with TRBJ2-5, with TRBD1 as a possible D gene (8 bases). Germline V CDR1 and CDR2: SGHKS, YYEKEE (reference sequence). Trimming shortened V by 1 base and J by 2 bases, and 15 bases separated the two germline ends. This CDR3 has 16 amino acids. CDR3 sequence (DNA): TGTGCCAGCAGCTTGCGCACAGGGGGGGGACAAGAGACCCAGTACTTC. Translated, it gives CASSLRTGGGQETQYF.

The rearrangement joins TRBV9 to TRBJ1-5; D may be TRBD1 (6 bases). There are 16 residues in the CDR3. Trimming took off 3 bases at V and 0 bases at J, with 13 bases between the two ends. CDR1 and CDR2 (germline): SGDLS, YYNGEE. The CDR3: CASSEGGTLSNQPQHF. The DNA of the CDR3 is TGTGCCAGCAGCGAGGGGGGTACCCTTAGCAATCAGCCCCAGCATTTT.

The genes are TRBV19 and TRBJ1-3; D remains unclear. CDR1 and CDR2 from the germline V gene are LNHDA and SQIVND (reference sequence). V lost 5 bases to trimming and J lost 0 bases, with 11 bases between them. CDR3 length: 15 residues. CDR3 DNA: TGTGCCAGTAGTGGGCCTTTCGGCTCTGGAAACACCATATATTTT. Its protein product is CASSGPFGSGNTIYF.

V usage is TRBV27 and J usage is TRBJ2-5; D possibly matches TRBD1 or TRBD2 (5 bases each). From germline, CDR1 is MNHEY and CDR2 SMNVEV (reference sequence). The CDR3 runs to 14 residues. The ends were cut back, 3 bases at V and 2 bases at J, with 10 bases in the middle. CDR3 sequence: CASSFGGFQETQYF. The CDR3 coding sequence is TGTGCCAGCAGTTTTGGGGGATTTCAAGAGACCCAGTACTTC.

The chain links TRBV7-8 to TRBJ2-2; D gene ambiguous. CDR3 size: 16 residues. Trimming took 3 bases from V and 2 from J, leaving 13 bases between them. CDR1 is SGHVS, CDR2 FQNEAQ, per germline. The CDR3 DNA follows: TGTGCCAGCAGCTTCGTTCGGCTACCAAACACCGGGGAGCTGTTTTTT. The encoded protein is CASSFVRLPNTGELFF.

This clone was counted once. The chain recombines TRBV29-1 with TRBJ2-5, with D perhaps matching TRBD1 (7 bases). V shed 7 bases and J shed 4 bases, with 19 bases lying between them. This CDR3 region has 14 residues. Germline CDR1 is SQVTM and CDR2 is ANQGSEA. The CDR3 bases are TGCAGCGCATCGACAGGGACGGGGGCAGAGACCCAGTACTTC. Translation: CSASTGTGAETQYF.

V and J are TRBV27 and TRBJ1-2; unclear D gene. Germline CDR1 reads MNHEY; CDR2 reads SMNVEV (reference sequence). The CDR3 consists of 12 residues. With 8 bases removed from V and 4 bases from J, the gap between germline ends came to 11 bases. The CDR3 DNA reads TGTGCCAGCGCCCCTGTTGGCTATGGCTACACCTTC. Amino acids: CASAPVGYGYTF.

This chain joins TRBV7-6 and TRBJ1-5; a possible D gene is TRBD1 (5 bases). Germline CDR1 SGHVS, CDR2 FNYEAQ. This CDR3 spans 16 amino acids. With 1 base removed from V and 4 bases from J, the gap between germline ends came to 14 bases. The CDR3 sequence: CASSLGQPNTNQPQHF. The CDR3 bases are TGTGCCAGCAGCTTAGGACAGCCGAACACTAATCAGCCCCAGCATTTT.